The source of this T cell receptor (beta chain) is a study of shared clonotypes between healthy human individuals. This table comes from immunoSEQ multiplex PCR, and its TCRdb copy is limited to in-frame clones, with some not included. The data show some 530,000 clones, around 80% seen once. Trimming removed 2 bases at V and 3 bases at J, with 7 bases between. Germline CDR1 is KGHSH and CDR2 is LQKENI. CDR3 size: 13 residues. The receptor was isolated from a middle-aged woman in good health. Some clones in this sample may be carry-over from other donors' samples. Sequenced sample: PBMCs. The chain recombines TRBV18 with TRBJ1-2; D is ambiguous. Here the CDR3 reads CASSPRADYGYTF. CDR3 coding DNA: TGTGCCAGCTCACCAAGGGCTGACTATGGCTACACCTTC.